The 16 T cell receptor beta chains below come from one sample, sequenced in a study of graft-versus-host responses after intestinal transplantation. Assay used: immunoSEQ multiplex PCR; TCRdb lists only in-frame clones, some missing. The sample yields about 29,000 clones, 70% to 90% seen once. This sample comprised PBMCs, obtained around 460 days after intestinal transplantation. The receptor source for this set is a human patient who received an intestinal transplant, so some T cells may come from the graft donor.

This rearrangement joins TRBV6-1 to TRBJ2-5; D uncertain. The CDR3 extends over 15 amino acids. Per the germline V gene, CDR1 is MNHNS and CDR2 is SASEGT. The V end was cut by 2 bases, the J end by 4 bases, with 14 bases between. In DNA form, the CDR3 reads TGTGCCAGCAGTGAAACAGTTATATTTCTAGAGACCCAGTACTTC. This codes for CASSETVIFLETQYF.

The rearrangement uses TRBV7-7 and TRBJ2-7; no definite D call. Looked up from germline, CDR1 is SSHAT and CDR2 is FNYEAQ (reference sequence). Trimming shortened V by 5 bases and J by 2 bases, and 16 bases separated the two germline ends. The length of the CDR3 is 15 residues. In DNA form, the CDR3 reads TGTGCCAGCAGCCAAATTTGCGAAGGGCCCTACGAGCAGTACTTC. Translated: CASSQICEGPYEQYF.

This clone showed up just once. In DNA form, the CDR3 reads TGTGCCAGCAGGGTATTGGGACTTTTGGGAAACACTGAAGCTTTCTTT. This codes for CASRVLGLLGNTEAFF. The J gene is TRBJ1-1, the V gene TRBV28, with D perhaps TRBD1 (5 bases). This CDR3 region has 16 residues. Trimming removed 6 bases from V and 2 bases from J, with 19 bases in between. Germline values: CDR1 MDHEN, CDR2 SYDVKM.

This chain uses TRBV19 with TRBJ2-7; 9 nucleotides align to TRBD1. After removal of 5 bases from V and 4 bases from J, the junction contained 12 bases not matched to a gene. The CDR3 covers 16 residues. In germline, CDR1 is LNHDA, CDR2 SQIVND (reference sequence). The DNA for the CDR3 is TGTGCCAGTAGTTCTTGGGGACAGGGCGGAGGTTACGAGCAGTACTTC. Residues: CASSSWGQGGGYEQYF.

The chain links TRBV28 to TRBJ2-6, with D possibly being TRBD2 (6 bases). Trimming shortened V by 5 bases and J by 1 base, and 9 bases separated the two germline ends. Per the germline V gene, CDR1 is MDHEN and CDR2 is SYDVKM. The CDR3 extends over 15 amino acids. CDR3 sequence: CASSPGGSGANVLTF. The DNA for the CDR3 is TGTGCCAGCAGTCCCGGAGGGTCTGGGGCCAACGTCCTGACTTTC.

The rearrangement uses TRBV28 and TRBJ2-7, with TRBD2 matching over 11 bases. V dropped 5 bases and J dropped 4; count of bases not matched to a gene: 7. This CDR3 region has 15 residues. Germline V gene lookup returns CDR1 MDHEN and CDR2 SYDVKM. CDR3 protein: CASSPTSGRKYEQYF. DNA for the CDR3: TGTGCCAGCAGTCCCACTAGCGGGAGAAAGTACGAGCAGTACTTC.

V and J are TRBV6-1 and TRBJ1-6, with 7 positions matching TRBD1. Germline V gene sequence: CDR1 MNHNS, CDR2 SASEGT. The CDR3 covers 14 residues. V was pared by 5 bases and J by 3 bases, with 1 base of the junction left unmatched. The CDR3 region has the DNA TGTGCCAGCAGTCGGGACAGCTATAATTCACCCCTCCACTTT. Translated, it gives CASSRDSYNSPLHF.

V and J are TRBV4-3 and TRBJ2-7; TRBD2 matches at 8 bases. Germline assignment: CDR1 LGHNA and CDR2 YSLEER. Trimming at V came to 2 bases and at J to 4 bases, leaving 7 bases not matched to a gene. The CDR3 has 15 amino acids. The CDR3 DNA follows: TGCGCCAGCAGCCAAAGTCGCAGCGGGAGTTACGAGCAGTACTTC. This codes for CASSQSRSGSYEQYF.

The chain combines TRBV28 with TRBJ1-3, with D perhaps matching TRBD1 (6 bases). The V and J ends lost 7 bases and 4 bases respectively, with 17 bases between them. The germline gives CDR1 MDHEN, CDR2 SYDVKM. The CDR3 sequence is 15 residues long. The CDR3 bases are TGTGCCAGCACCCTGGGGGGGGCGTTCGGAAACACCATATATTTT. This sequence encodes CASTLGGAFGNTIYF.

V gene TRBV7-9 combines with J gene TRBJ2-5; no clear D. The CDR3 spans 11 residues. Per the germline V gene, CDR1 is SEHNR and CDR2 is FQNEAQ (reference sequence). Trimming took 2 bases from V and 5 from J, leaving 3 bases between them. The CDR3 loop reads CASSLQETQYF. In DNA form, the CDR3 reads TGTGCCAGCAGCTTACAGGAGACCCAGTACTTC.

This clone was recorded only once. CDR3 DNA: TGCGCCAGCAGCCAAGATGGAGCCTACAATGAGCAGTTCTTC. Residues: CASSQDGAYNEQFF. The genes are TRBV4-3 and TRBJ2-1; unclear D gene. The CDR3 is 14 amino acids. With 0 bases removed from V and 2 bases from J, the gap between germline ends came to 5 bases. Per germline, CDR1 LGHNA and CDR2 YSLEER.

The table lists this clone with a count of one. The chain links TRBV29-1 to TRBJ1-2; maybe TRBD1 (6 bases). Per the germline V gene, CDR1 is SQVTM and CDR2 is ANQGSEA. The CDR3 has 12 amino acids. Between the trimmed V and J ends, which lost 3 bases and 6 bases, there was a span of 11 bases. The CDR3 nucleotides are TGCAGCGTTGATAGGACAGACAATGGCTACACCTTC. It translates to CSVDRTDNGYTF.

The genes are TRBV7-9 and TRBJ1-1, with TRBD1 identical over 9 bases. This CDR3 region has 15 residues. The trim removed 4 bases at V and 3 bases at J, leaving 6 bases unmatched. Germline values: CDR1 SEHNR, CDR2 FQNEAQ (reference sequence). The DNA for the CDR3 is TGTGCCAGCAGCTCAGGACAGGGGAGGTACACTGAAGCTTTCTTT. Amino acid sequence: CASSSGQGRYTEAFF.

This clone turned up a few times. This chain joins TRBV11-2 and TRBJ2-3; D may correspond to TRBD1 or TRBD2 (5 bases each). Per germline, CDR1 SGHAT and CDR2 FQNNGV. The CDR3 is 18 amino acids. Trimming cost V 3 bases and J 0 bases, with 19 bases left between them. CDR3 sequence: CASSFRFIGTSSTDTQYF. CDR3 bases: TGTGCCAGCAGCTTTCGTTTCATCGGGACGTCTAGCACAGATACGCAGTATTTT.

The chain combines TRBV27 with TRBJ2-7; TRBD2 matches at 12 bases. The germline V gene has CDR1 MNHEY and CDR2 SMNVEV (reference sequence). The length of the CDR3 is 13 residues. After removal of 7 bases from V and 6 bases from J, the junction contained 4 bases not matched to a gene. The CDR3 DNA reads TGTGCCAGCACTAGCGGGAGGGCCGGCGAGCAGTACTTC. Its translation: CASTSGRAGEQYF.

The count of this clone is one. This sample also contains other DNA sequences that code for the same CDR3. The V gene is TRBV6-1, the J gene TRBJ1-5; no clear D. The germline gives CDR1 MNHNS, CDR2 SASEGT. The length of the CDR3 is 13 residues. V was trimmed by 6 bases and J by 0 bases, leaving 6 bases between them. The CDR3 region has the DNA TGTGCCAGCAGGCAGGATAGCAATCAGCCCCAGCATTTT. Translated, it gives CASRQDSNQPQHF.